This entry features one TCR beta chain sequence. The antigen is undetermined. Assay: immunoSEQ multiplex PCR; the TCRdb copy retains only in-frame clones and omits some. The table has 200,000 or so clones, around 93% seen once. This entry belongs to a study of T cell responses to AZD1222 COVID-19 vaccine. Study-wide results and limits: The repertoires were collected only after the peak T cell response. Nearly half of spike-specific TCRs reportedly target variant regions that are unmutated in the B.1.351 and B.1.1.7 variants. The study identified only 6 or 7 AZD1222 recipients as seropositive at baseline. It should be noted that donors were predominantly white British and more often female, and clonal diversity was possibly underestimated.

V was shortened by 6 bases and J by 8 bases, with 17 bases between the two germline ends. The CDR3 has 15 amino acids. Germline CDR1 is SGHVS and CDR2 is FQNEAQ. The TCR sequence derives from an adult in good health. The chain combines TRBV7-8 with TRBJ1-6; unclear D gene. This material consisted of peripheral blood, taken on day 0 of MenACWY control vaccination. The CDR3 DNA sequence: TGTGCCAGCAGTCCAATCCCTGGACCCGATTCACCCCTCCACTTT. Its protein product is CASSPIPGPDSPLHF.